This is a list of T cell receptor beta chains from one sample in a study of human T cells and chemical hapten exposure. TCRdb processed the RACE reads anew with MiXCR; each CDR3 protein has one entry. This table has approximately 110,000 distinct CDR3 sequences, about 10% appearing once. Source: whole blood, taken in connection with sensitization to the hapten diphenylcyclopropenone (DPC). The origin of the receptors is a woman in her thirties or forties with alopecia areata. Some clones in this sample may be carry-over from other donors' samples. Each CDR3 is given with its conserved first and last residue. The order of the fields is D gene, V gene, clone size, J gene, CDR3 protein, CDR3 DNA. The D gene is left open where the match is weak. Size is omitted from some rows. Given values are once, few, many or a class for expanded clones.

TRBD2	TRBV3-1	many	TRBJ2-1	CASSQFPTAGDINNEQFF	TGTGCCAGCAGCCAATTCCCCACAGCGGGGGATATCAACAATGAGCAGTTCTTC
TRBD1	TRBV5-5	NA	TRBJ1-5	CASSPQDRAAANQPQHF	TGTGCCAGCAGCCCTCAGGACAGGGCAGCGGCCAATCAGCCCCAGCATTTT
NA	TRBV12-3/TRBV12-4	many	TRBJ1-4	CASSFREKLFF	TGTGCCAGCAGTTTTCGTGAAAAACTGTTTTTT
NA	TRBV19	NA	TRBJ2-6	CASNTGGANVLTF	TGTGCCAGTAATACAGGTGGCGCCAACGTCCTGACTTTC
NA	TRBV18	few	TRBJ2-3	CASTKSTDTQYF	TGTGCCAGCACGAAGAGCACAGATACGCAGTATTTT
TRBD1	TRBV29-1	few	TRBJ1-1	CSARGTGGRAEAFF	TGCAGCGCCCGAGGGACAGGGGGAAGGGCTGAAGCTTTCTTT
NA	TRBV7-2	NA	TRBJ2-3	CASSLGGFTDTQYF	TGTGCCAGCAGCTTAGGCGGATTTACAGATACGCAGTATTTT
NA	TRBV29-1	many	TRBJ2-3	CSLTPSTDTQYF	TGCAGCTTAACACCAAGCACAGATACGCAGTATTTT
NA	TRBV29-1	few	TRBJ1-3	CSVALNSGMWGNTIYF	TGCAGCGTTGCCCTAAACAGCGGAATGTGGGGAAACACCATATATTTT
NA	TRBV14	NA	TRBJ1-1	CASSPERGRGHFMNTEAFF	TGTGCCAGCAGCCCCGAAAGGGGTAGGGGCCATTTCATGAACACTGAAGCTTTCTTT
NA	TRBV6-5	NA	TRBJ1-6	CASSYSRGPLHF	TGTGCCAGCAGTTACTCGCGGGGGCCCCTCCACTTT
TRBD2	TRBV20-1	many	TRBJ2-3	CSVSISGVLDTQYF	TGCAGTGTTAGTATTAGCGGGGTCCTTGATACGCAGTATTTT
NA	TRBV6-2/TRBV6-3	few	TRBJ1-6	CASSLHQGSSYNSPLHF	TGTGCCAGCAGCCTTCATCAGGGGTCATCCTATAATTCACCCCTCCACTTT
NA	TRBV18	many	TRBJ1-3	CASSPPSSSGNTIYF	TGTGCCAGCTCACCTCCCTCCTCCTCTGGAAACACCATATATTTT
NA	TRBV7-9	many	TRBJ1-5	CASSRSGVNQPQHF	TGTGCCAGCAGCCGATCAGGAGTAAATCAGCCCCAGCATTTT
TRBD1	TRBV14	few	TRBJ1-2	CASSQDLLGRGLGYTF	TGTGCCAGCAGCCAAGATTTATTGGGCAGGGGGCTTGGCTACACCTTC
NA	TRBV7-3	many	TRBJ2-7	CASSASAGGEQYF	TGTGCCAGCAGCGCGTCGGCCGGGGGAGAGCAGTACTTC
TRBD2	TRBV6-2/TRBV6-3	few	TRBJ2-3	CASSLRRTSGFTDTQYF	TGTGCCAGCAGTCTACGGCGGACTAGCGGCTTCACAGATACGCAGTATTTT
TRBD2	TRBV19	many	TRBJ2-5	CASSISSGRILETQYF	TGTGCCAGTAGTATATCTAGCGGGAGAATCTTAGAGACCCAGTACTTC
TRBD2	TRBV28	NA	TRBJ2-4	CASSSPSRLAGTLQAKNIQYF	TGTGCCAGCAGTTCTCCTTCTCGACTAGCGGGCACCCTCCAGGCCAAAAACATTCAGTACTTC
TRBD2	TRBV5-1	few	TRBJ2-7	CASSPGWRGGVREQYF	TGCGCCAGCAGCCCTGGATGGCGCGGGGGGGTCCGCGAGCAGTACTTC